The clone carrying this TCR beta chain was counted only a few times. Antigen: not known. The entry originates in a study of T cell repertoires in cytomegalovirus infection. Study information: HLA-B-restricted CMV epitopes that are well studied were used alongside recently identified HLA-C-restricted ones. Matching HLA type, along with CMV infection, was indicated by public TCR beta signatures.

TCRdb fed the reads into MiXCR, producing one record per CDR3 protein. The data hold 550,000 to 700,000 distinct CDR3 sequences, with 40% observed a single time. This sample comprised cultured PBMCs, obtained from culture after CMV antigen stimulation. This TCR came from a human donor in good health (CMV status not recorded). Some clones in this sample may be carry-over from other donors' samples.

CDR3 residues: CSATPAARTDTQYF. CDR3 DNA: TGCAGTGCTACCCCCGCGGCCCGGACAGATACGCAGTATTTT. This sequence joins TRBV20-1 and TRBJ2-3, with D unresolved. The CDR3 sequence is 14 residues long. V was cut by 4 bases and J by 3 bases, with 14 bases left in between. Per the germline V gene, CDR1 is DFQATT and CDR2 is SNEGSKA (reference sequence).